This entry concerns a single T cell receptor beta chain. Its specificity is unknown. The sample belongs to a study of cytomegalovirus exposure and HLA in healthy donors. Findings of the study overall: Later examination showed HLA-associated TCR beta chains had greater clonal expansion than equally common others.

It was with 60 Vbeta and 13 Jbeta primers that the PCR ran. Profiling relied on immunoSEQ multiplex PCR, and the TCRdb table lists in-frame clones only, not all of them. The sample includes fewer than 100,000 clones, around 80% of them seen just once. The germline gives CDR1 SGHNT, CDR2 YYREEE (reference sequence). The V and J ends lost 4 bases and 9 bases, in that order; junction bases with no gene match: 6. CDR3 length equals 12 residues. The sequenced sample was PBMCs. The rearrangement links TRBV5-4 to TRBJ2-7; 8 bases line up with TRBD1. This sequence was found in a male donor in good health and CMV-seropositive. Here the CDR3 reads CASSATGVGQYF. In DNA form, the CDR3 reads TGTGCCAGCAGCGCGACAGGGGTAGGGCAGTACTTC.